This TCR beta chain was identified in a study of blood T cells in healthy people across ages. The study's findings and limits: TCR beta diversity was tightly associated with the proportion of naive T cells. Roughly linearly, TCR beta diversity per million T cells fell as age increased.

Together with a sample-barcoded 5' primer, a J-beta primer mix was included in a second PCR lasting roughly 6 to 12 cycles. Through a template-switch adaptor with 12 random nucleotides, each cDNA molecule received a tag. TCRdb reprocessed the 5' RACE reads via MiXCR and lists one record per CDR3 protein. The table has over 500,000 distinct CDR3 sequences, roughly half seen once. It was approximately 10 milliliters of peripheral blood that were drawn from each donor. Germline assignment: CDR1 SGHDN and CDR2 FVKESK. V lost 0 bases, J lost 7 bases, and 13 bases lay in between. This CDR3 is built from 16 residues. This clonotype is a singleton in its sample. Its antigen remains unidentified.

This sequence was found in a woman at least 80 years old in good health. The chain has TRBV14 and TRBJ1-6; possibly TRBD1 for D (6 bases). The sequenced material came from blood. CDR3 residues: CASSQDRGRLNSPLHF. As DNA, the CDR3 is TGTGCCAGCAGCCAAGATAGGGGGAGACTCAATTCACCCCTCCACTTT.